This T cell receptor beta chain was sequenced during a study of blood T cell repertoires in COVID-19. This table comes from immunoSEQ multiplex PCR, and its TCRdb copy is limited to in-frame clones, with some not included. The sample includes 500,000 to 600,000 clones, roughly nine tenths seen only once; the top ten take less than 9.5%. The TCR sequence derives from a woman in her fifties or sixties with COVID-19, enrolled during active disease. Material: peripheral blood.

The CDR3 DNA is TGTGCCAGTATGGGAGCAGGGGGCGACTATGGCTACACCTTC. It specifies CASMGAGGDYGYTF. This chain joins TRBV19 and TRBJ1-2; 8 bases are shared with TRBD1. This CDR3 comprises 14 residues. After removal of 7 bases from V and 3 bases from J, the junction contained 7 bases not matched to a gene. Germline V lookup: CDR1 LNHDA, CDR2 SQIVND (reference sequence).